These 20 T cell receptor beta chains were all obtained from the same sample, sequenced in a study of graft-versus-host responses after intestinal transplantation. The table came from immunoSEQ multiplex PCR; TCRdb's copy has only in-frame clones and leaves some out. The sample consists of 10,000 or so clones, roughly 77% of them appearing once. Intraepithelial plus lamina propria lymphocytes were released by processing graft tissue. The material was ileum tissue, obtained 142 days after intestinal transplantation. Receptors were obtained from a human patient who received an intestinal transplant, so some T cells may come from the graft donor.

The chain is built from TRBV7-9 and TRBJ1-2; 9 positions match TRBD1. Unmatched junction bases numbered 3, after V lost 3 bases and J lost 7 bases. This CDR3 is built from 13 residues. From germline, CDR1 is SEHNR and CDR2 FQNEAQ (reference sequence). The CDR3 here is CASSLGQGSGYTF. The CDR3 bases are TGTGCCAGCAGCTTGGGACAGGGATCTGGCTACACCTTC.

This clone was counted between two and nine times. The gene calls are TRBV11-2 and TRBJ2-7; TRBD2 matches 7 bases. Per germline, CDR1 SGHAT and CDR2 FQNNGV. This CDR3 spans 14 amino acids. With 1 base clipped from V and 4 bases from J, the junction kept 4 bases outside the gene matches. The DNA for the CDR3 is TGTGCCAGCAGCTTAGTGGGAGGGGATTACGAGCAGTACTTC. It codes for CASSLVGGDYEQYF.

Concerning this clone: A junction end diverges from the germline sequence, so it may reflect a read error. This chain joins TRBV10-1 and TRBJ2-2, with 7 bases aligning to TRBD1. This CDR3 is 17 amino acids long. CDR1 is WNHNN and CDR2 is SYGVQD in the germline V gene (reference sequence). The CDR3 nucleotides read TGCGCCAGCACTCATTTCCGGGACAGCCCCGAGCACCGGGGAGCTGTTTTT. Protein product: CASTHFRDSPEHRGAVF.

The chain's CDR3 is CASSLTPGGYYEQYF. In DNA form, the CDR3 reads TGTGCCAGCAGCTTAACCCCAGGGGGCTACTACGAGCAGTACTTC. The chain carries TRBV7-3 and TRBJ2-7; the match to TRBD1 covers 8 bases. V was pared by 0 bases and J by 3 bases, with 4 bases of the junction left unmatched. Germline lookup yields CDR1 SGHTA and CDR2 FQGTGA. This CDR3 contains 15 residues. Complete variable domain (other parts from reference TRBV7-3 and TRBJ2-7): GAGVSQTPSNKVTEKGKYVELRCDPISGHTALYWYRQSLGQGPEFLIYFQGTGAADDSGLPNDRFFAVRPEGSVSTLKIQRTERGDSAVYLCASSLTPGGYYEQYFGPGTRLTVT.

The V gene is TRBV5-1, the J gene TRBJ1-3; D unclear. The CDR3 has 14 amino acids. Germline V gene sequence: CDR1 SGHRS, CDR2 YFSETQ. V lost 0 bases, J lost 3 bases, and 7 bases lay in between. The CDR3 DNA sequence: TGCGCCAGCAGCTTGGACCTGAGTGGAAACACCATATATTTT. Its translation is CASSLDLSGNTIYF.

Here the CDR3 reads CASSQKGQLAYEQYF. CDR3 nucleotides: TGTGCCAGCAGCCAGAAAGGACAGCTAGCCTACGAGCAGTACTTC. V is TRBV7-3 and J is TRBJ2-7; a weak D match, TRBD1 (6 bases). The CDR3 has 15 amino acids. Trimming removed 5 bases at V and 2 bases at J, with 16 bases between. Looked up from germline, CDR1 is SGHTA and CDR2 is FQGTGA.

This clone is categorized as medium-sized. V gene TRBV6-6 combines with J gene TRBJ1-5; no clear D. Trimming shortened V by 4 bases and J by 3 bases, and 7 bases separated the two germline ends. The CDR3 covers 13 residues. Germline V gene data show CDR1 as MNHNY and CDR2 as SVGAGI (reference sequence). This CDR3 reads CASSWEDNQPQHF. In nucleotides, the CDR3 is TGTGCCAGCAGTTGGGAGGACAATCAGCCCCAGCATTTT.

This chain connects TRBV9 to TRBJ2-7; TRBD2 matches 12 bases. Germline lookup yields CDR1 SGDLS and CDR2 YYNGEE. Trimming cost V 3 bases and J 2 bases; bases outside gene matches: 3. The CDR3 spans 15 residues. CDR3 nucleotide sequence: TGTGCCAGCAGCGCCCTAGCGGGAGGGCCCTACGAGCAGTACTTC. Translation gives CASSALAGGPYEQYF.

The J gene is TRBJ1-2, the V gene TRBV7-2, with D possibly being TRBD1 (5 bases). The germline V and J ends were trimmed by 4 bases and 0 bases, with 6 bases remaining between them. The CDR3 runs to 13 residues. CDR1 and CDR2 (germline): SGHTA, FQGNSA. The DNA of the CDR3 is TGTGCCAGCAGCTGGACAACTAACTATGGCTACACCTTC. Its protein product is CASSWTTNYGYTF.

This clone was counted a few times. The chain couples TRBV4-3 to TRBJ2-5; the match to TRBD1 covers 8 bases. Germline CDR1 reads LGHNA; CDR2 reads YSLEER. The CDR3 loop spans 15 amino acids. Trimming cost V 1 base and J 9 bases; bases outside gene matches: 10. CDR3 protein: CASSQGTGSEAAQYF. The DNA for the CDR3 is TGCGCCAGCAGCCAAGGGACAGGGTCAGAAGCGGCCCAGTACTTC.

The chain joins TRBV4-2 to TRBJ2-5; weak D call: TRBD2 (6 bases). Per the germline V gene, CDR1 is LGHNA and CDR2 is YNFKEQ. Trimming removed 1 base from V and 2 bases from J, with 8 bases in between. This CDR3 comprises 14 residues. CDR3 in amino acids: CASSQGGVQETQYF. In nucleotides, the CDR3 is TGTGCCAGCAGCCAAGGGGGGGTACAAGAGACCCAGTACTTC.

The rearrangement uses TRBV5-1 and TRBJ2-7; D possibly corresponds to TRBD1 (6 bases). This CDR3 is built from 12 residues. The germline CDR1 and CDR2 sequences are SGHRS and YFSETQ. Trimming cost V 1 base and J 6 bases, with 8 bases left between them. The CDR3 DNA reads TGCGCCAGCAGCTTGACAGGGTCCGAGCAGTACTTC. Protein product: CASSLTGSEQYF.

In this sample, this clone turned up a few times. The chain employs TRBV7-2 and TRBJ2-3; 10 nucleotides line up with TRBD2. This CDR3 spans 15 amino acids. CDR1 is SGHTA, CDR2 FQGNSA, per germline. The trim removed 4 bases at V and 1 base at J, leaving 2 bases unmatched. CDR3 DNA sequence: TGTGCCAGCAGCTCCGGGACTAGCGGCACAGATACGCAGTATTTT. Protein: CASSSGTSGTDTQYF.

The chain employs TRBV30 and TRBJ2-7; 7 bases align to TRBD1. Germline CDR1 and CDR2: GTSNPN and SVGIG (reference sequence). This CDR3 spans 17 amino acids. Losses at the gene ends were 6 bases for V and 0 bases for J; bases not matched to a gene: 17. CDR3 DNA sequence: TGTGCCTGCCGGAGACAGGGCCACTTTGCCTCCTCCTACGAGCAGTACTTC. It is translated as CACRRQGHFASSYEQYF.

The rearrangement joins TRBV6-1 to TRBJ2-1, with 9 bases aligning to TRBD2. The CDR3 is 14 residues long. The V gene's germline CDR1 is MNHNS and CDR2 SASEGT. Germline trimming cut 6 bases from V and 6 bases from J; bases unmatched to any gene: 6. CDR3 coding DNA: TGTGCCAGCAGGATAGCGGGAGCAATCAATGAGCAGTTCTTC. Its protein is CASRIAGAINEQFF.

The chain uses TRBV6-6 and TRBJ2-5; tentatively, D is TRBD2 (6 bases). CDR3 size: 12 residues. Trimming removed 6 bases from V and 4 bases from J, with 9 bases in between. The germline gives CDR1 MNHNY, CDR2 SVGAGI (reference sequence). In nucleotides, the CDR3 is TGTGCCAGCAGGTCCGGGGGAGAGACCCAGTACTTC. This codes for CASRSGGETQYF.

The chain couples TRBV5-1 to TRBJ2-3, with 8 nucleotides matching TRBD2. The germline V gene has CDR1 SGHRS and CDR2 YFSETQ. The V and J ends lost 4 bases and 3 bases, in that order; junction bases with no gene match: 7. The CDR3 loop spans 15 amino acids. Written as DNA, the CDR3 is TGCGCCAGCAGCCCGGAGGTAGCGGGGACAGATACGCAGTATTTT. Protein product: CASSPEVAGTDTQYF.

The rearrangement joins TRBV27 to TRBJ2-7, with 10 bases that match TRBD2. J was trimmed by 3 bases and V by 5 bases; bases with no gene match: 16. The germline V gene has CDR1 MNHEY and CDR2 SMNVEV (reference sequence). The CDR3 spans 18 residues. CDR3 DNA sequence: TGTGCCAGCAGTCATAGGGTCCCCCGCGGGACTAGCGACTACGAGCAGTACTTC. This gives the protein CASSHRVPRGTSDYEQYF.

V gene TRBV6-6 combines with J gene TRBJ2-7, with 8 bases identical to TRBD2. CDR3 length equals 14 residues. Germline CDR1 and CDR2: MNHNY and SVGAGI (reference sequence). Trimming removed 7 bases from V and 0 bases from J; junction bases left unmatched: 5. The CDR3 nucleotides are TGTGCCAGCACCAGAAGCGGGAGCTCCTACGAGCAGTACTTC. Its protein is CASTRSGSSYEQYF.

The chain is built from TRBV10-1 and TRBJ2-5; D not certain. Germline-derived CDR1 and CDR2 are WNHNN and SYGVQD (reference sequence). There are 12 residues in the CDR3. Trimming took off 10 bases at V and 5 bases at J, with 14 bases between the two ends. CDR3 amino acids: CANPIVRETQYF. For the CDR3, the DNA is TGCGCCAACCCTATCGTCCGGGAGACCCAGTACTTC.